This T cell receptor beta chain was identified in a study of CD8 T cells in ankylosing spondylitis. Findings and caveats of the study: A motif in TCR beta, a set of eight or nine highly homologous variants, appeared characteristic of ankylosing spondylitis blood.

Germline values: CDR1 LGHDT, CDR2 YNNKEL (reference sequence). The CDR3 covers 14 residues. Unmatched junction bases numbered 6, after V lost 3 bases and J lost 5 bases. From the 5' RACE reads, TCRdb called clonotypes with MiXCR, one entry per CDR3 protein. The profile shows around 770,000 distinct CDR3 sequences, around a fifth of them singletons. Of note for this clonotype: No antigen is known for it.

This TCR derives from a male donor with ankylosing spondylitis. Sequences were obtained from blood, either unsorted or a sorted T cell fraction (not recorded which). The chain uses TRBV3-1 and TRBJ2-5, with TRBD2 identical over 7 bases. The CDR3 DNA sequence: TGTGCCAGCAGCCATTGGGGGGAGGGGGAGACCCAGTACTTC. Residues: CASSHWGEGETQYF.